The next 20 T cell receptor beta chains were all read from a single sample in a study of T cell responses to AZD1222 COVID-19 vaccine. The repertoire was sequenced with immunoSEQ multiplex PCR; TCRdb's copy has only in-frame clones and lacks some. The sample records 150,000 to 200,000 clones, 88% being singletons. The starting material was peripheral blood, obtained on day 0 of AZD1222 vaccination. Receptors originate from an adult in good health.

CDR3 in amino acids: CAWSPPSGPYEQYF. Written as DNA, the CDR3 is TGTGCCTGGAGTCCCCCGTCGGGACCCTACGAGCAGTACTTC. The J gene is TRBJ2-7, the V gene TRBV30; the D gene could be TRBD1 or TRBD2 (5 bases each). Germline CDR1 is GTSNPN and CDR2 is SVGIG (reference sequence). The CDR3 consists of 14 residues. V gave up 2 bases and J gave up 2 bases, with 13 bases separating them.

The rearrangement links TRBV7-9 to TRBJ2-2, with D possibly being TRBD2 (5 bases). Looked up from germline, CDR1 is SEHNR and CDR2 is FQNEAQ (reference sequence). V lost 8 bases to trimming and J lost 0 bases, with 13 bases between them. This CDR3 has 15 amino acids. DNA of the CDR3: TGTGCCAGCCGCGGAGGCAGAGCGAACACCGGGGAGCTGTTTTTT. It specifies CASRGGRANTGELFF.

This chain connects TRBV19 to TRBJ1-2; D possibly corresponds to TRBD1 (6 bases). Germline V lookup: CDR1 LNHDA, CDR2 SQIVND (reference sequence). The CDR3 has 15 amino acids. Trimming shortened V by 5 bases and J by 8 bases, and 21 bases separated the two germline ends. The CDR3 bases are TGTGCCAGTAGTCCCAGAGGGACATATCCGGGAGGCTACACCTTC. Translated: CASSPRGTYPGGYTF. Filled out from reference TRBV19 and TRBJ1-2, the complete variable domain reads DGGITQSPKYLFRKEGQNVTLSCEQNLNHDAMYWYRQDPGQGLRLIYYSQIVNDFQKGDIAEGYSVSREKKESFPLTVTSAQKNPTAFYLCASSPRGTYPGGYTFGSGTRLTVV.

The chain couples TRBV19 to TRBJ1-1, with a weak D call TRBD1 (5 bases). The CDR3 runs to 15 residues. The germline gives CDR1 LNHDA, CDR2 SQIVND (reference sequence). V was cut by 3 bases and J by 1 base, with 12 bases left in between. CDR3 bases: TGTGCCAGTAGTATCACCGGGACGGGGAACACTGAAGCTTTCTTT. Its translation is CASSITGTGNTEAFF. Complete variable domain (other parts from reference TRBV19 and TRBJ1-1): DGGITQSPKYLFRKEGQNVTLSCEQNLNHDAMYWYRQDPGQGLRLIYYSQIVNDFQKGDIAEGYSVSREKKESFPLTVTSAQKNPTAFYLCASSITGTGNTEAFFGQGTRLTVV.

This chain uses TRBV7-9 with TRBJ1-5, with D maybe TRBD1 (5 bases). CDR1 is SEHNR and CDR2 is FQNEAQ in the germline V gene (reference sequence). Trimming pared 4 bases from V and 5 bases from J, leaving 9 bases between. CDR3 length: 13 residues. CDR3 nucleotides: TGTGCCAGCAGCTCAGGGAAGGATCAGCCCCAGCATTTT. Amino acids: CASSSGKDQPQHF.

The CDR3 DNA reads TGTGCCAGCAGCTTAGCGGGGCAAGGACTCAACGAGCAGTACTTC. Protein sequence: CASSLAGQGLNEQYF. V usage is TRBV11-1 and J usage is TRBJ2-7; D possibly matches TRBD1 or TRBD2 (5 bases each). Trimming stripped 0 bases from V and 5 bases from J, with 14 bases between. There are 15 residues in the CDR3. Germline CDR1 and CDR2: SGHAT and FQDESV (reference sequence).

V gene TRBV28 combines with J gene TRBJ1-2, with 7 bases identical to TRBD1. The V gene's germline CDR1 is MDHEN and CDR2 SYDVKM. Trimming took 2 bases from V and 4 from J; bases not matched to a gene: 1. The CDR3 totals 13 residues. DNA of the CDR3: TGTGCCAGCAGTTTAAACAGGGGCTATGGCTACACCTTC. The encoded protein is CASSLNRGYGYTF.

This chain links TRBV4-3 with TRBJ1-1; D is ambiguous. Between the trimmed V and J ends, which lost 0 bases and 5 bases, there was a span of 10 bases. CDR1 is LGHNA and CDR2 is YSLEER in the germline V gene. The CDR3 has 14 amino acids. The CDR3 reads CASSQDGVQTEAFF. CDR3 nucleotides: TGCGCCAGCAGCCAAGATGGGGTCCAGACTGAAGCTTTCTTT.

This clone appeared a few times. The V and J genes are TRBV6-1 and TRBJ1-1; 7 bases map to TRBD1. There are 14 residues in the CDR3. From germline, CDR1 is MNHNS and CDR2 SASEGT. The V segment lost 3 bases and the J segment 4 bases; nucleotides outside the gene matches: 5. The CDR3 spells CASSEDRLSTEAFF. The CDR3, as DNA: TGTGCCAGCAGTGAGGACAGGTTAAGCACTGAAGCTTTCTTT.

This sequence joins TRBV11-1 and TRBJ2-7, with 7 bases fitting TRBD1. The CDR3 extends over 13 amino acids. V shed 5 bases and J 2 bases; nucleotides not matched to a gene: 3. Germline CDR1 reads SGHAT; CDR2 reads FQDESV (reference sequence). The CDR3 loop reads CASSRDSAYEQYF. For the CDR3, the DNA is TGTGCCAGCAGCCGGGACAGTGCCTACGAGCAGTACTTC.

J is TRBJ1-3 and V is TRBV15; D is unclear. This CDR3 has 16 residues. Trimming took 1 base from V and 0 from J, leaving 10 bases between them. The germline CDR1 and CDR2 sequences are LNHNV and YYDKDF (reference sequence). In DNA form, the CDR3 reads TGTGCCACCAGCAGAGGTGACTCAACCTCTGGAAACACCATATATTTT. Residues: CATSRGDSTSGNTIYF.

This chain joins TRBV6-1 and TRBJ1-5, with unresolved D. V lost 3 bases to trimming and J lost 6 bases, with 3 bases between them. Looked up from germline, CDR1 is MNHNS and CDR2 is SASEGT. The CDR3 runs to 11 residues. The CDR3 DNA reads as TGTGCCAGCAGTGATGTTCAGCCCCAGCATTTT. Amino acids: CASSDVQPQHF.

The chain is built from TRBV4-2 and TRBJ2-1, with a possible D match to TRBD2 (6 bases). The V gene lost 0 bases and the J gene lost 0 bases, with 6 bases spanning the gap. Germline CDR1 is LGHNA and CDR2 is YNFKEQ. The CDR3 sequence is 15 residues long. The CDR3 sequence: CASSQEGGSYNEQFF. CDR3 sequence (DNA): TGTGCCAGCAGCCAAGAGGGGGGCTCCTACAATGAGCAGTTCTTC.

J is TRBJ2-3 and V is TRBV13, with D perhaps being TRBD1 or TRBD2 (6 bases each). Germline-derived CDR1 and CDR2 are PRHDT and FYEKMQ (reference sequence). The CDR3 has 16 amino acids. The ends were cut back, 7 bases at V and 3 bases at J, with 20 bases in the middle. The CDR3 bases are TGTGCCAGCACCCGAGGCCGGGGGCAAAGTACAGATACGCAGTATTTT. Translated: CASTRGRGQSTDTQYF.

As DNA, the CDR3 is TGTGCCAGCTCACCACCGGGTAGGGAAGAGACCCAGTACTTC. Its protein product is CASSPPGREETQYF. The rearrangement links TRBV18 to TRBJ2-5; D is ambiguous. CDR3 size: 14 residues. Germline-derived CDR1 and CDR2 are KGHSH and LQKENI. The ends were cut back, 0 bases at V and 3 bases at J, with 8 bases in the middle.

V usage is TRBV7-2 and J usage is TRBJ1-6, with 8 bases aligning to TRBD1. The ends lost 4 bases at V and 10 bases at J; junction bases unmatched: 9. CDR1 is SGHTA, CDR2 FQGNSA, per germline. The CDR3 runs 15 residues. Here the CDR3 DNA reads TGTGCCAGCAGCTCAGGACAGGGTCGAGGGTCACCCCTCCACTTT. It yields the protein CASSSGQGRGSPLHF.

V usage is TRBV29-1 and J usage is TRBJ2-5; TRBD1 might be the D (6 bases). CDR3 length: 11 amino acids. Trimming removed 6 bases from V and 9 bases from J, with 14 bases in between. The germline CDR1 and CDR2 sequences are SQVTM and ANQGSEA. This CDR3 is CSVRLGTPQYF. The DNA for the CDR3 is TGCAGCGTCAGGTTGGGGACACCCCAGTACTTC.

The CDR3, as DNA: TGTGCCAGCAGTAAGCCCCGGACGGATACGCAGTATTTT. Translating gives CASSKPRTDTQYF. The rearrangement links TRBV28 to TRBJ2-3; D uncertain. The germline CDR1 and CDR2 sequences are MDHEN and SYDVKM. This CDR3 region has 13 residues. Between the trimmed V and J ends, which lost 5 bases and 6 bases, there was a span of 12 bases.

This clone was seen only once. V usage is TRBV3-1 (or the pseudogene TRBV3-2) and J usage is TRBJ2-3, with TRBD2 identical over 14 bases. The V and J ends lost 7 bases and 3 bases, in that order; junction bases with no gene match: 6. Per germline, CDR1 LGHDT and CDR2 YNNKEL (reference sequence). The CDR3 is made up of 16 amino acids. CDR3 coding DNA: TGTGCCAGCACCCCAGGACTAGCGGGAGGTACAGATACGCAGTATTTT. It encodes CASTPGLAGGTDTQYF.

The rearrangement links TRBV14 to TRBJ1-1; TRBD1 aligns across 9 bases. Germline V gene sequence: CDR1 SGHDN, CDR2 FVKESK. V trimming: 1 base; J trimming: 4 bases; junction bases outside the gene matches: 7. The CDR3 loop spans 16 amino acids. The CDR3 DNA sequence: TGTGCCAGCAGCCAAGCGGACCTGACAGGGGGCACTGAAGCTTTCTTT. Amino acid sequence: CASSQADLTGGTEAFF.